The 9 T cell receptor beta chains listed next were all sequenced from one sample in a study of T-cell reconstitution after alpha-beta-depleted transplantation in children. Unique molecular identifiers were incorporated during preparation of the TCRbeta library. TCRdb reprocessed the PCR reads via MiXCR and lists one record per CDR3 protein. The table includes tens of thousands of distinct CDR3 sequences, 4.9% detected once. Sequences were derived from PBMCs, mostly from graft donor cells, sampled 180 days after TCRalphabeta/CD19-depleted stem cell transplant. The source of these receptors is a boy in the first two years of life who had a stem cell transplant for acute myeloid leukemia, so the T cells may come from the graft donor.

This clonotype came up many times. In nucleotides, the CDR3 is TGTGCCAGCAGCGCTAGCGGGGGGAGGAGGGTCTACGAGCAGTACTTC. Its translation is CASSASGGRRVYEQYF. The chain employs TRBV12-3 or TRBV12-4 and TRBJ2-7, with 11 bases aligning to TRBD2. CDR3 length equals 16 residues. J was trimmed by 3 bases and V by 6 bases; bases with no gene match: 10.

This clonotype was seen ten or more times. The chain couples TRBV5-1 to TRBJ2-1, with D possibly TRBD2 on 6 matching bases. CDR3 length: 15 amino acids. The germline V gene encodes CDR1 SGHRS and CDR2 YFSETQ. The ends were cut back, 0 bases at V and 4 bases at J, with 11 bases in the middle. The DNA of the CDR3 is TGCGCCAGCAGCTTGGAACGGGGGATGTACAATGAGCAGTTCTTC. Its protein is CASSLERGMYNEQFF.

This clonotype showed up just a few times. This chain uses TRBV19 with TRBJ2-1, with D maybe TRBD1 (5 bases). V was cut by 10 bases and J by 2 bases, with 15 bases left in between. Germline V gene lookup returns CDR1 LNHDA and CDR2 SQIVND (reference sequence). CDR3 size: 14 residues. The CDR3 DNA follows: TGTGCCACTGGTCAGGGCAACCCCTACAATGAGCAGTTCTTC. Translation gives CATGQGNPYNEQFF.

This clonotype was recorded many times. The chain links TRBV6-1 to TRBJ1-2, with 9 bases identical to TRBD1. This CDR3 has 13 residues. J lost 4 bases, V lost 10 bases, and 7 bases had no gene match. In germline, CDR1 is MNHNS, CDR2 SASEGT. This CDR3 reads CATKTGGVYGYTF. CDR3 DNA: TGTGCCACCAAAACAGGGGGCGTCTATGGCTACACCTTC.

This clonotype was observed many times. The rearrangement uses TRBV29-1 and TRBJ2-5; D is uncertain. This CDR3 contains 10 residues. V was pared by 2 bases and J by 5 bases, with 3 bases between. CDR1 is SQVTM, CDR2 ANQGSEA, per germline. The CDR3 reads CSVEWETQYF. In DNA, the CDR3 is TGCAGCGTTGAATGGGAGACCCAGTACTTC. The variable domain in full, with the rest retrieved from reference TRBV29-1 and TRBJ2-5, is SAVISQKPSRDICQRGTSLTIQCQVDSQVTMMFWYRQQPGQSLTLIATANQGSEATYESGFVIDKFPISRPNLTFSTLTVSNMSPEDSSIYLCSVEWETQYFGPGTRLLVL.

The table lists this clonotype with many counts. V is TRBV19 and J is TRBJ2-5; unclear D gene. Trimming cost V 8 bases and J 3 bases, with 16 bases left between them. The CDR3 covers 14 residues. Germline CDR1 is LNHDA and CDR2 is SQIVND (reference sequence). CDR3 nucleotide sequence: TGTGCCAGTTCCCTGAGGAAATCAGAAGAGACCCAGTACTTC. Translation gives CASSLRKSEETQYF.

This clonotype was counted at least ten times. The rearrangement links TRBV27 to TRBJ1-2; a weak D match, TRBD1 (5 bases). The CDR3 runs to 15 residues. The germline gives CDR1 MNHEY, CDR2 SMNVEV (reference sequence). Trimming stripped 4 bases from V and 5 bases from J, with 17 bases between. CDR3 in DNA: TGTGCCAGCAGTTCCGACAGCGATCAATCGTATGGCTACACCTTC. It encodes CASSSDSDQSYGYTF.

This clonotype has ten or more counts. This sequence joins TRBV12-3 or TRBV12-4 and TRBJ1-1, with unresolved D. This CDR3 spans 12 amino acids. V dropped 7 bases and J dropped 0 bases, with 6 bases sitting between them. The CDR3 DNA is TGTGCCAGCACCGCCCTGAACACTGAAGCTTTCTTT. Protein: CASTALNTEAFF.

The chain links TRBV19 to TRBJ2-2, with D unresolved. Germline CDR1 and CDR2: LNHDA and SQIVND (reference sequence). The CDR3 covers 11 residues. The V end was cut by 1 base, the J end by 7 bases, with 1 base between. The CDR3 DNA is TGTGCCAGTAGTATAGGCGGGGAGCTGTTTTTT. It yields the protein CASSIGGELFF.